Below, 30 T cell receptor beta chains from the same sample are listed, as sequenced in a study of regulatory T cells in long-lasting Graves disease (dated by TCRdb to about 2021). What this sample's time point label stands for: newly diagnosed GD, antithyroid drugs for less than 3 months. For both TCR sequencing and RNA sequencing, RNA was extracted from PBMCs in TRIzol. Receptor libraries were prepared by multiplex PCR. Sequencing took place on an Illumina HiSeq 4000. iRepertoire HTBI primers and Arm-PCR amplification of CDR3 regions were used to construct TCR beta libraries. TCRdb's own reprocessing of the public reads used fastp at Q25 and MiXCR and kept productive beta chains. CDR3 protein sequences are deduplicated, and each keeps its most common genes and DNA. The sample table records about 530,000 distinct CDR3 sequences; roughly 15% of these occur just once. 20% to 30% of the sample is held by the ten biggest clonotypes.

This same sample was also taken into another study, of T cells in Graves' hyperthyroidism and ophthalmopathy.

This sample comprised peripheral blood mononuclear cells (PBMCs), obtained at new diagnosis, from a patient treated with antithyroid drugs. These receptors came from a woman in her forties or fifties with Graves disease. Donor details come from another sample of the same person, matched by shared clones.

Of note for this clonotype: This is likely an artifact of a read error, given a far larger clone one base away. This chain joins TRBV6-1 and TRBJ1-1; D remains ambiguous. The germline V gene has CDR1 MNHNS and CDR2 SASEGT. The CDR3 extends over 14 amino acids. The CDR3 sequence: CVSSYPYLNTEAFF. The CDR3 nucleotides are TGTGTCAGCAGTTACCCATACCTTAACACTGAAGCTTTCTTT.

Only a few counts were recorded for this clonotype. The rearrangement links TRBV10-3 to TRBJ1-5; D is undetermined. Trimming cost V 9 bases and J 2 bases, with 14 bases left between them. Germline values: CDR1 ENHRY, CDR2 SYGVKD. The CDR3 extends over 14 amino acids. CDR3 sequence: CAISETQGNQPQHF. CDR3 nucleotides: TGTGCCATATCAGAGACCCAGGGCAATCAGCCCCAGCATTTT.

There are many counts of this clonotype. The V call is TRBV18, the J call TRBJ1-1; TRBD1 aligns across 8 bases. The junction had 4 bases not matched to a gene; V was cut back by 3 bases and J by 1 base. Germline CDR1 is KGHSH and CDR2 is LQKENI. The CDR3 consists of 15 residues. The CDR3 protein is CASSPTGVKNTEAFF. In nucleotides, the CDR3 is TGTGCCAGCTCACCGACAGGGGTGAAGAACACTGAAGCTTTCTTT.

V is TRBV20-1 and J is TRBJ2-7, with D possibly TRBD1 on 5 matching bases. The CDR3 length is 13 residues. V was trimmed by 3 bases and J by 4 bases, leaving 13 bases between them. Germline CDR1 reads DFQATT; CDR2 reads SNEGSKA (reference sequence). Here the CDR3 DNA reads TGCAGTGCTAGTCCAGGGCTTTTATACGAGCAGTACTTC. Protein product: CSASPGLLYEQYF.

This clonotype was detected many times. The chain couples TRBV5-5 to TRBJ2-7; the D gene is possibly TRBD2 (11 bases). There are 18 residues in the CDR3. Between the trimmed V and J ends, which lost 4 bases and 3 bases, there was a span of 26 bases. Germline V lookup: CDR1 SGHKS, CDR2 YYEKEE (reference sequence). The CDR3 DNA is TGTGCCAGCAGCCACCTAGTGGGACAGGGGACTAGCGGCTACGAGCAGTACTTC. As protein: CASSHLVGQGTSGYEQYF.

Comment on this clonotype: A much larger clonotype is one base distant, so this may be a read error. This sequence joins TRBV11-1 and TRBJ1-1; the D is unclear. Germline CDR1 and CDR2: SGHAT and FQDESV (reference sequence). The CDR3 is made up of 14 amino acids. The CDR3, as DNA: TGTGCCAGCAGCTTTGGTGCAGGTTCCACTCAAGCTTTCTTT. Encoded protein: CASSFGAGSTQAFF.

This clonotype came up a few times. The J gene is TRBJ1-2, the V gene TRBV19; D unresolved. The CDR3 extends over 16 amino acids. Trimming took off 4 bases at V and 8 bases at J, with 23 bases between the two ends. The V gene's germline CDR1 is LNHDA and CDR2 SQIVND (reference sequence). CDR3 amino acids: CASSTYITQATGGYTF. In nucleotides, the CDR3 is TGTGCCAGTAGTACTTACATCACTCAGGCTACGGGCGGCTACACCTTC.

The chain couples TRBV14 to TRBJ2-4; the match to TRBD1 covers 12 bases. The CDR3 is 21 residues long. The V segment lost 2 bases and the J segment 0 bases; nucleotides outside the gene matches: 14. CDR1 and CDR2 (germline): SGHDN, FVKESK. The CDR3 DNA follows: TGTGCCAGCAGCCAATCCACCACCGGGACAGGGGGCGAATTAGCCAAAAACATTCAGTACTTC. Encoded protein: CASSQSTTGTGGELAKNIQYF.

This clonotype was counted at least ten times. The chain couples TRBV7-9 to TRBJ2-1, with 9 bases matching TRBD2. Germline CDR1 reads SEHNR; CDR2 reads FQNEAQ (reference sequence). The junction had 7 bases not matched to a gene; V was cut back by 6 bases and J by 4 bases. The CDR3 is 15 residues long. CDR3 nucleotide sequence: TGTGCCAGCAGATCCCGACTAGCGGATTACAATGAGCAGTTCTTC. It specifies CASRSRLADYNEQFF.

This chain uses TRBV9 with TRBJ2-7, with 8 bases fitting TRBD2. V gave up 3 bases and J gave up 9 bases; unmatched junction bases: 14. Germline V CDR1 and CDR2: SGDLS, YYNGEE. The CDR3 loop spans 15 amino acids. CDR3 loop: CASSAGGLVSHPQYF. In DNA form, the CDR3 reads TGTGCCAGCAGCGCGGGGGGACTAGTTTCCCACCCGCAGTACTTC.

The chain recombines TRBV5-4 with TRBJ2-3; 7 bases map to TRBD1. This CDR3 has 15 residues. Germline V gene lookup returns CDR1 SGHNT and CDR2 YYREEE (reference sequence). V shed 0 bases and J 4 bases; nucleotides not matched to a gene: 5. The CDR3, as DNA: TGTGCCAGCAGCTTGGACAGGGGAAGGTCAGATACGCAGTATTTT. Translated: CASSLDRGRSDTQYF.

This clonotype was counted at least ten times. V and J are TRBV11-2 and TRBJ2-1; 10 bases line up with TRBD2. The CDR3 is made up of 15 amino acids. CDR1 and CDR2 from the germline V gene are SGHAT and FQNNGV. V shed 5 bases, J shed 3 bases, and the junction held 4 bases outside the gene matches. The DNA of the CDR3 is TGTGCCAGCAGCATCGGACTAGCGGTCTACAATGAGCAGTTCTTC. It translates to CASSIGLAVYNEQFF. The whole variable domain, remainder taken from reference TRBV11-2 and TRBJ2-1, is EAGVAQSPRYKIIEKRQSVAFWCNPISGHATLYWYQQILGQGPKLLIQFQNNGVVDDSQLPKDRFSAERLKGVDSTLKIQPAKLEDSAVYLCASSIGLAVYNEQFFGPGTRLTVL.

This clonotype was observed many times. The chain employs TRBV6-1 and TRBJ1-1, with 11 positions matching TRBD1. The CDR3 contains 16 residues. CDR1 is MNHNS and CDR2 is SASEGT in the germline V gene. V lost 6 bases and J lost 8; bases outside the gene matches: 14. CDR3 sequence: CASRGLNGQGAPEAFF. Here the CDR3 DNA reads TGTGCCAGCAGGGGGTTAAACGGACAGGGGGCCCCCGAAGCTTTCTTT.

This clonotype was found many times. This chain connects TRBV12-5 to TRBJ2-5; possible D gene TRBD2, 7 bases. The V gene's germline CDR1 is LGHNT and CDR2 FRNRAP. The CDR3 spans 14 residues. V was pared by 4 bases and J by 4 bases, with 13 bases between. The chain's CDR3 is CASGSGGKGETQYF. DNA of the CDR3: TGTGCTAGTGGTTCGGGGGGCAAAGGAGAGACCCAGTACTTC. The variable domain in full, completed from reference TRBV12-5 and TRBJ2-5, reads DARVTQTPRHKVTEMGQEVTMRCQPILGHNTVFWYRQTMMQGLELLAYFRNRAPLDDSGMPKDRFSAEMPDATLATLKIQPSEPRDSAVYFCASGSGGKGETQYFGPGTRLLVL.

This clonotype turned up a few times. J is TRBJ2-1 and V is TRBV2; tentatively, D is TRBD1 or TRBD2 (5 bases each). Germline CDR1 SNHLY, CDR2 FYNNEI. Between the trimmed V and J ends, which lost 4 bases and 12 bases, there was a span of 13 bases. This CDR3 has 12 residues. CDR3 sequence: CASSAEGSWQFF. CDR3 coding DNA: TGTGCCAGCAGTGCCGAGGGGTCGTGGCAGTTCTTC.

In regard to this clonotype: A much larger clone is a single base away; this may be a read error. V usage is TRBV11-3 and J usage is TRBJ2-1; D is possibly TRBD1 or TRBD2 (5 bases each). The CDR3 runs 13 residues. V was clipped by 10 bases and J by 13 bases, with 23 bases between them. CDR1 and CDR2 (germline): SGHNT, YENEEA. CDR3 protein: CATSKGFGETQFF. The CDR3 DNA reads TGTGCCACCTCAAAGGGGTTTGGGGAGACCCAGTTCTTC.

This clonotype was seen many times. The J gene is TRBJ1-4, the V gene TRBV27; D perhaps matches TRBD1 (5 bases). Germline CDR1 MNHEY, CDR2 SMNVEV (reference sequence). The CDR3 contains 13 residues. Trimming stripped 3 bases from V and 5 bases from J, with 7 bases between. CDR3 bases: TGTGCCAGCAGTTTTTCAGGGAATGAAAAACTGTTTTTT. Translated, it gives CASSFSGNEKLFF.

This clonotype has a single count. One end of the junction does not line up with germline, which may come from a read error. The chain couples TRBV3-1 to TRBJ1-1, with D possibly being TRBD1 (5 bases). Germline lookup yields CDR1 LGHDT and CDR2 YNNKEL (reference sequence). This CDR3 contains 14 residues. The CDR3 loop reads CASSQVQGCTEAFF. CDR3 sequence (DNA): TGTGCCAGCAGCCAAGTCCAGGGATGCACTGAAGCCTTCTTT.

The V and J genes are TRBV20-1 and TRBJ2-1, with D hard to call. Gene TRBJ2-5 matches the end of the DNA better, so the J call may be wrong. Looked up from germline, CDR1 is DFQATT and CDR2 is SNEGSKA (reference sequence). This CDR3 region has 15 residues. The CDR3 DNA is TGCAGTGCTAGAGATATCGGAGCAGCCCAAGAGACCCAGTACTTC. Residues: CSARDIGAAQETQYF.

This clonotype was seen a few times. The J gene is TRBJ1-1, the V gene TRBV28, with no clear D. V gave up 9 bases and J gave up 2 bases, with 10 bases separating them. Germline CDR1 is MDHEN and CDR2 is SYDVKM. There are 12 residues in the CDR3. CDR3 nucleotides: TGTGCCAGTTACGGACCCAACACTGAAGCTTTCTTT. Translation: CASYGPNTEAFF.

In its sample, this clonotype was seen many times. The chain has TRBV7-8 and TRBJ2-1, with 8 bases aligning to TRBD1. Germline CDR1 SGHVS, CDR2 FQNEAQ. The CDR3 sequence is 14 residues long. With V trimmed by 3 bases and J by 9 bases, 7 bases remained unmatched. The CDR3 DNA is TGTGCCAGCAGCTTGAACAGGGGGGATGGTGAGCAGTTCTTC. Amino acids: CASSLNRGDGEQFF.

The chain recombines TRBV7-9 with TRBJ2-3; 10 nucleotides match TRBD2. The V segment lost 7 bases and the J segment 2 bases; nucleotides outside the gene matches: 6. The germline CDR1 and CDR2 sequences are SEHNR and FQNEAQ (reference sequence). There are 15 residues in the CDR3. CDR3 nucleotide sequence: TGTGCCAGCACCCCCGGACTAGCGGACACAGATACGCAGTATTTT. It specifies CASTPGLADTDTQYF.

This clonotype was seen many times. The V gene is TRBV3-1, the J gene TRBJ2-7; the match to TRBD1 covers 9 bases. Trimming at V came to 4 bases and at J to 13 bases, leaving 11 bases not matched to a gene. The CDR3 loop spans 13 amino acids. Germline loops: CDR1 LGHDT, CDR2 YNNKEL (reference sequence). In DNA form, the CDR3 reads TGTGCCAGCAGCCCTTCGAGAGGGGACAGGGTATACTTC. It translates to CASSPSRGDRVYF.

The rearrangement links TRBV10-1 to TRBJ1-5; D gene ambiguous. Looked up from germline, CDR1 is WNHNN and CDR2 is SYGVQD (reference sequence). V was trimmed by 5 bases and J by 7 bases, leaving 12 bases between them. This CDR3 is built from 13 residues. This chain's CDR3 is CASSKSIGQPQHF. CDR3 nucleotide sequence: TGCGCCAGCAGTAAAAGCATAGGACAGCCCCAGCATTTT.

The sample holds many counts of this clonotype. The rearrangement joins TRBV12-3 or TRBV12-4 to TRBJ1-1, with 7 bases fitting TRBD1. V shed 4 bases and J 1 base; nucleotides not matched to a gene: 18. The CDR3 consists of 19 residues. The CDR3 nucleotides read TGTGCCAGCAGTTCGAGACTCTCCTTTGACAGGGCTTCGAACACTGAAGCTTTCTTT. Protein: CASSSRLSFDRASNTEAFF.

This clonotype was recorded a few times. This chain links TRBV7-9 with TRBJ1-1, with 7 bases matching TRBD1. Unmatched junction bases numbered 6, after V lost 8 bases and J lost 6 bases. Germline CDR1 and CDR2: SEHNR and FQNEAQ (reference sequence). This CDR3 is built from 12 residues. The CDR3, as DNA: TGTGCCAGCCAGGACGACAGGGCTGAAGCTTTCTTT. Protein sequence: CASQDDRAEAFF.

The chain employs TRBV6-2 or TRBV6-3 and TRBJ1-1, with 7 bases aligning to TRBD1. This CDR3 is built from 14 residues. V was pared by 6 bases and J by 2 bases, with 6 bases of the junction left unmatched. Germline values: CDR1 MNHEY, CDR2 SVGEGT. The CDR3 protein is CASRQGQINTEAFF. The CDR3 nucleotides read TGTGCCAGCAGGCAGGGACAGATAAACACTGAAGCTTTCTTT.

This clonotype was recorded at least ten times. This chain links TRBV3-1 with TRBJ2-1, with 8 bases fitting TRBD1. CDR1 is LGHDT, CDR2 YNNKEL, per germline (reference sequence). This CDR3 has 17 amino acids. Trimming removed 4 bases from V and 6 bases from J; junction bases left unmatched: 14. CDR3 protein: CASSPPGTPGTGNEQFF. The DNA for the CDR3 is TGTGCCAGCAGCCCTCCCGGGACACCGGGGACAGGCAATGAGCAGTTCTTC.

This clonotype was counted many times. This chain uses TRBV24-1 with TRBJ2-3, with D perhaps being TRBD1 or TRBD2 (5 bases each). Trimming removed 7 bases at V and 2 bases at J, with 6 bases between. The CDR3 length is 12 residues. The germline CDR1 and CDR2 sequences are KGHDR and SFDVKD. This chain's CDR3 is CATSGTTDTQYF. The CDR3, as DNA: TGTGCCACCAGCGGGACCACAGATACGCAGTATTTT.

This chain joins TRBV9 and TRBJ1-2; D not certain. The germline V gene encodes CDR1 SGDLS and CDR2 YYNGEE. V dropped 3 bases and J dropped 6 bases, with 12 bases sitting between them. The CDR3 extends over 13 amino acids. CDR3 amino acids: CASSDAGIHGYTF. DNA for the CDR3: TGTGCCAGCAGCGACGCAGGAATCCATGGCTACACCTTC.